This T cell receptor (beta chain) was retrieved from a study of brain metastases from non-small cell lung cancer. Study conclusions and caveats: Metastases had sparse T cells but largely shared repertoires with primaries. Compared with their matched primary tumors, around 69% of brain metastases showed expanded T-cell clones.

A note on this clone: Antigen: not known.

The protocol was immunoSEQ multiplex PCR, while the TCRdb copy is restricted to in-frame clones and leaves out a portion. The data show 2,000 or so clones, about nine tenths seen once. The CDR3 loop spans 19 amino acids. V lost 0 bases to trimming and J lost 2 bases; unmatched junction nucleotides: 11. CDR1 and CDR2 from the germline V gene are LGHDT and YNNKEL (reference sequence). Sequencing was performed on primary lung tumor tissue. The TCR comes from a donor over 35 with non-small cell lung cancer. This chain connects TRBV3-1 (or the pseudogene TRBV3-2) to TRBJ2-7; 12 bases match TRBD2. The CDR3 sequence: CASSQDRGLAGGPAYEQYF. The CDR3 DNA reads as TGTGCCAGCAGCCAAGATAGGGGCCTAGCGGGGGGGCCGGCCTACGAGCAGTACTTC.